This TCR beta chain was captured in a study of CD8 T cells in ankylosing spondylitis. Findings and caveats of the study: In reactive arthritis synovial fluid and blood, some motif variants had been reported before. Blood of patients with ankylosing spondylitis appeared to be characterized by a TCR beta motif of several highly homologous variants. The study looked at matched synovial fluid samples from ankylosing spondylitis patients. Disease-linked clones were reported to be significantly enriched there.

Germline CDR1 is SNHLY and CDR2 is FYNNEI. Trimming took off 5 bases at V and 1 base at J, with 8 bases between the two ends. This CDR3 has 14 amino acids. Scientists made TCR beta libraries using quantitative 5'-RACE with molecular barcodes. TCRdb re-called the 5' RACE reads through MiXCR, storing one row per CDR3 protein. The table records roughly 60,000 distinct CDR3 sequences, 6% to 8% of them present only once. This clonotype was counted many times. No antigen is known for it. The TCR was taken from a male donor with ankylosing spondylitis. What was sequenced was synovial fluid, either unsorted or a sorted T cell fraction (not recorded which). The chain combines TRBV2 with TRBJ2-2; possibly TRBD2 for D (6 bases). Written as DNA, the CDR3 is TGTGCCAGCAGTATAGCGGAGAACACCGGGGAGCTGTTTTTT. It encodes CASSIAENTGELFF.